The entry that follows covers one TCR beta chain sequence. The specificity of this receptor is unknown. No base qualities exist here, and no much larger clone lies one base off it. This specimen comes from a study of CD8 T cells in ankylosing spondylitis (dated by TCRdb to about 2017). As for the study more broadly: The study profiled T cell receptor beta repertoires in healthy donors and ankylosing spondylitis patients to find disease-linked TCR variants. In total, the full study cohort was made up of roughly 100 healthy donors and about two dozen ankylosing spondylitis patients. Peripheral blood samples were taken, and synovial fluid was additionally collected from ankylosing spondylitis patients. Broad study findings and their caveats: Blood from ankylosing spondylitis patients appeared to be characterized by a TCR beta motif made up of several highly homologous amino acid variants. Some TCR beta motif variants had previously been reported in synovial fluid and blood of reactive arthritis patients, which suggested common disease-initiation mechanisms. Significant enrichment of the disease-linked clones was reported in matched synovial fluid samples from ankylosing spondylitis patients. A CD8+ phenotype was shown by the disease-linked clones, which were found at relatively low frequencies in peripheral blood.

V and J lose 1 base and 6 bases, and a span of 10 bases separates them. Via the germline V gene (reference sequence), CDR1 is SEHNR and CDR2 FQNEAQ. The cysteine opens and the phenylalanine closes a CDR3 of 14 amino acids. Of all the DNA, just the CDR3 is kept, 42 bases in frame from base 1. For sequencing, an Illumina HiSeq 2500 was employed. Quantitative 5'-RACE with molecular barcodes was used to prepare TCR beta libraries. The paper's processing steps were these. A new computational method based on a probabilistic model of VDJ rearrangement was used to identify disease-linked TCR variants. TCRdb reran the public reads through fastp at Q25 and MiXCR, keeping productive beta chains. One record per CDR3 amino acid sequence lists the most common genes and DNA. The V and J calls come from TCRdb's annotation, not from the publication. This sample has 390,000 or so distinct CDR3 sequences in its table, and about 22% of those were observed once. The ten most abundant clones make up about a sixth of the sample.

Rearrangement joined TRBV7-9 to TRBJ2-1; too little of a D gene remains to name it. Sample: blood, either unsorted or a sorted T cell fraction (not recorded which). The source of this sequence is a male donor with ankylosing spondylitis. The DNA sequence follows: TGTGCCAGCAGCTTAGAGCCTACACCCAATGAGCAGTTCTTC. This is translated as CASSLEPTPNEQFF.